This T cell receptor beta chain was retrieved from a study of blood T cell repertoires in COVID-19. In the authors' workflow: Using reference gene primer amplification, nucleated cell counts were estimated. The data were produced by immunoSEQ multiplex PCR, yet TCRdb's version contains in-frame clones alone and is incomplete. For V, J and clone size, that table is used; D and trimming come from the DNA. The data show about 41,000 clones, with 70% to 90% seen just once and around 4.7% held by the top ten. The junction had 4 bases not matched to a gene; V was cut back by 2 bases and J by 2 bases. Germline V gene data show CDR1 as MNHEY and CDR2 as SMNVEV (reference sequence). This CDR3 has 15 amino acids. This clone appeared once.

Source material: peripheral blood. V usage is TRBV27 and J usage is TRBJ2-7, with TRBD1 matching over 9 bases. This clonotype was sampled from a man in his fifties or sixties with acute or convalescent COVID-19. The CDR3 spells CASSLKGQGAYEQYF. For the CDR3, the DNA is TGTGCCAGCAGTTTAAAGGGACAGGGTGCCTACGAGCAGTACTTC.